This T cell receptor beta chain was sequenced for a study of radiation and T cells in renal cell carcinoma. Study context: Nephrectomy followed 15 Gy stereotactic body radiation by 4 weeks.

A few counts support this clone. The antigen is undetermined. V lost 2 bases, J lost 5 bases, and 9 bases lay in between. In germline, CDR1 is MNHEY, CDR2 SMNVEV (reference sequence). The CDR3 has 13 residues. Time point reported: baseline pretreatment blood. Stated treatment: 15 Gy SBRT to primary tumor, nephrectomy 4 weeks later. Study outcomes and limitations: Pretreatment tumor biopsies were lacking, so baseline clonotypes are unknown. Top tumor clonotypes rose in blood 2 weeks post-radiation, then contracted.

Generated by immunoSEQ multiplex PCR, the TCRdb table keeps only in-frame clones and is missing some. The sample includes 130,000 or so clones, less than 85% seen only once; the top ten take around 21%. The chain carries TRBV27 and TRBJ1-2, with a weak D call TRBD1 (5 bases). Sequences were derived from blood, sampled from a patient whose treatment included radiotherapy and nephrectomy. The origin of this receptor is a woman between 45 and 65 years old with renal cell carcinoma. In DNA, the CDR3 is TGTGCCAGCAGTTTAAGGAGGGGTTATGGCTACACCTTC. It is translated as CASSLRRGYGYTF.